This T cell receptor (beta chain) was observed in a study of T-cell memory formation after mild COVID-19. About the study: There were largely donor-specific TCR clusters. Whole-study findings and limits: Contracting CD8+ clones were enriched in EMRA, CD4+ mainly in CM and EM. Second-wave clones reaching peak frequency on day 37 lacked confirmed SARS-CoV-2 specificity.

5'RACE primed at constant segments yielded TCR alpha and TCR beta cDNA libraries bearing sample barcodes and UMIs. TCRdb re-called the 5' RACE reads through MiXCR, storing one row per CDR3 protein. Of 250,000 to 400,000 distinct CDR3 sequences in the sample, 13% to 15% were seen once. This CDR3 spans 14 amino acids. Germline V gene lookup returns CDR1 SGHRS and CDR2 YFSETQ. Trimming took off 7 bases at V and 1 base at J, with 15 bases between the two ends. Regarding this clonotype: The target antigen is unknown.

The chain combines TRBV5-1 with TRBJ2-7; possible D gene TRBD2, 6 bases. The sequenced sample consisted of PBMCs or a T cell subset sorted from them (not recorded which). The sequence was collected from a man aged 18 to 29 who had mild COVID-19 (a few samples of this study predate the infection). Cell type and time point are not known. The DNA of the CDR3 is TGCGCCAGCCGTCAACGGGGGAATTCCTACGAGCAGTACTTC. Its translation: CASRQRGNSYEQYF.